Listed below are T cell receptor beta chains from one sample, sequenced in a study of technical replicates of blood from a handful of donors. Assay used: immunoSEQ multiplex PCR; TCRdb lists only in-frame clones, some missing. This table holds tens of thousands of clones, roughly 89% found once. The sequencing input was T cells isolated from PBMCs. The receptors were sampled from a human donor in good health. Each CDR3 is given with its conserved first and last residue. D genes are given only for firm matches. For some rows the clone size is stated as once, few or many, or as a class when expanded; others skip it.

DNA,CDR3,V,D,J,size
TGTGCCAGCAGTTTTTACGGGACAGGGTCCCTAAATCAGCCCCAGCATTTT,CASSFYGTGSLNQPQHF,TRBV27,TRBD1,TRBJ1-5,-
TGTGCCAGTAGTATTGTGACAGGGGCGCAGCCCCAGCATTTT,CASSIVTGAQPQHF,TRBV19,TRBD1,TRBJ1-5,-
TGTGCCAGCAGCACAGGGGAAGCTGAGCAGTACTTC,CASSTGEAEQYF,TRBV6-5,TRBD1,TRBJ2-7,-
TGTGCCAGCAGTTTTGGACTAGCGGGAGTACGCCGCTCCTACGAGCAGTACTTC,CASSFGLAGVRRSYEQYF,TRBV27,TRBD2,TRBJ2-7,-
TGCGCCAGCAGCTTCCAGCGGACCTACAATGAGCAGTTCTTC,CASSFQRTYNEQFF,TRBV10-1,-,TRBJ2-1,-
TGTGCCAGCAGCTTAGATCAAGACATTTTGACAGGGGATGGCTACACCTTC,CASSLDQDILTGDGYTF,TRBV11-3,TRBD1,TRBJ1-2,-
TGTGCCAGCAGACAGGACCCGAACACTGAAGCTTTCTTT,CASRQDPNTEAFF,TRBV7-2,-,TRBJ1-1,-
TGTGCCAGCAGTCCCGCTCGACAGGTCCTCAATCAGCCCCAGCATTTT,CASSPARQVLNQPQHF,TRBV6-6,-,TRBJ1-5,-
TGTGCCAGCAGTGAATTAACAGGGGCTAATGAAAAACTGTTTTTT,CASSELTGANEKLFF,TRBV25-1,TRBD1,TRBJ1-4,-
TGTGCCAGCAGTGAAGGCGGAAGCGGGAGGGTTGCCAATGAGCAGTTCTTC,CASSEGGSGRVANEQFF,TRBV2,TRBD2,TRBJ2-1,-
TGTGCCAGCAGCTTATATAGCGAGGTCCACACCGGGGAGCTGTTTTTT,CASSLYSEVHTGELFF,TRBV11-3,-,TRBJ2-2,-
TGCGCCAGCAGCTTGATTAGCGGGAGGACAGATACGCAGTATTTT,CASSLISGRTDTQYF,TRBV5-1,TRBD2,TRBJ2-3,few
TGTGCCAGCAGCGCCGGCGGGCGGGGGGAGACCCAGTACTTC,CASSAGGRGETQYF,TRBV9,TRBD2,TRBJ2-5,-
TGTGCCAGCAGCGTGCAGTGGGAGGGCATAGAGCAGTACTTC,CASSVQWEGIEQYF,TRBV9,TRBD2,TRBJ2-7,-
TGTGCTAGTGGTTTGGTAACGGGGGGCCTTTTCAATCAGCCCCAGCATTTT,CASGLVTGGLFNQPQHF,TRBV12-5,-,TRBJ1-5,once
TGTGCCAGTAGTATAGGGGCGGGCCCTAAAAACCAAGAGACCCAGTACTTC,CASSIGAGPKNQETQYF,TRBV19,-,TRBJ2-5,once
TGTGCCATCAGCCTCGACAGATACACTGAAGCTTTCTTT,CAISLDRYTEAFF,TRBV10-3,-,TRBJ1-1,once
TGCAGCGTTTTAACAGCGGCTGGGGCCAACGTCCTGACTTTC,CSVLTAAGANVLTF,TRBV29-1,-,TRBJ2-6,-
TGTGCCAGCAGCCTCTCGGATAGGGGTGGCACAGATACGCAGTATTTT,CASSLSDRGGTDTQYF,TRBV7-9,-,TRBJ2-3,-
TGCGCCAGCAGTGGGGGCGACACAGGCACAGATACGCAGTATTTT,CASSGGDTGTDTQYF,TRBV10-1,-,TRBJ2-3,-
TGTGCCAGCAGGGGGCGACACCTCTCTGGAAACACCATATATTTT,CASRGRHLSGNTIYF,TRBV28,-,TRBJ1-3,-
TGTGCCAGCAGCTTAGTGGGGGGAGAGGCCACGCCCTACGAGCAGTACTTC,CASSLVGGEATPYEQYF,TRBV7-2,-,TRBJ2-7,-
TGTGCCAGCAGTCCCTGGACAGGGATGACCACTGAAGCTTTCTTT,CASSPWTGMTTEAFF,TRBV28,TRBD1,TRBJ1-1,once
TGTGCCAGCAGCTTCACCCCGGGACAGAGCTATGGCTACACCTTC,CASSFTPGQSYGYTF,TRBV5-6,TRBD1,TRBJ1-2,-
TGTGCCAGCAGTCAACTAGCGGACAGGCTAGGCAATCAGCCCCAGCATTTT,CASSQLADRLGNQPQHF,TRBV28,TRBD1,TRBJ1-5,-
TGTGCCTGGAGTGTGGGGGACCCTACAGGGCGAGGTCTGTTTTTT,CAWSVGDPTGRGLFF,TRBV30,-,TRBJ1-4,-
TGTGCCAGCAGCTTGATCCCCTCGTCGACAGGGGGCTTCACTGAAGCTTTCTTT,CASSLIPSSTGGFTEAFF,TRBV5-5,TRBD1,TRBJ1-1,-
TGTGCCAGCAGCTTACAACAGCCGGAAGCTTTCTTT,CASSLQQPEAFF,TRBV7-2,-,TRBJ1-1,few
TGTGCCAGCAGCTTCCACACAATGGCCCAGCCCCAGCATTTT,CASSFHTMAQPQHF,TRBV5-8,-,TRBJ1-5,-
TGTGCCAGCAGCTCTGGGACAGGGGGAGAGACCCAGTACTTC,CASSSGTGGETQYF,TRBV5-4,TRBD1,TRBJ2-5,-
TGCGCCAGCAGCCAAGGGCAGGGGGCCTACGAGCAGTACTTC,CASSQGQGAYEQYF,TRBV4-1,TRBD1,TRBJ2-7,-
TGTGCCAGCAGCGCCGACTTAGACCTCACAGATACGCAGTATTTT,CASSADLDLTDTQYF,TRBV14,-,TRBJ2-3,-
TGTGCCAGTAGCCCCGGGACTAGCAACATTCAGTACTTC,CASSPGTSNIQYF,TRBV19,TRBD2,TRBJ2-4,-
TGTGCCAGCAGTCCAGGGGTCGTCTCTGGAAACACCATATATTTT,CASSPGVVSGNTIYF,TRBV6-6,-,TRBJ1-3,-
TGTGCCAGCAGCTTGGGGCGGAGCCTATACGAGCAGTACTTC,CASSLGRSLYEQYF,TRBV7-9,-,TRBJ2-7,-
TGCGCCAGCAGCCCGATGCTAGCGGGAGGGAGGAGGAATGAGCAGTTCTTC,CASSPMLAGGRRNEQFF,TRBV4-1,TRBD2,TRBJ2-1,once
TGTGCCAGTAGTATAGCAGGGGGCTATGGCTACACCTTC,CASSIAGGYGYTF,TRBV19,TRBD1,TRBJ1-2,-
TGTGCCAGCGCCCAGGGTCATGGCTACACCTTC,CASAQGHGYTF,TRBV6-5,-,TRBJ1-2,-
TGTGCCAGCAGCAAAAGTCCTACGAAAATCTGGAACAGGTCTGTCCCTGGGGCCAACGTCCTGACTTTC,CASSKSPTKIWNRSVPGANVLTF,TRBV21-1,-,TRBJ2-6,-
TGCAGCGTTCTGGGCGGGACTTCTTACGAGCAGTACTTC,CSVLGGTSYEQYF,TRBV29-1,-,TRBJ2-7,-
TGTGCCAGCAGTGAAGGAGACGGGACTAGCTCCTACGAGCAGTACTTC,CASSEGDGTSSYEQYF,TRBV2,TRBD2,TRBJ2-7,-
TGCGCCAGCAGCCATCGTTTACGGGACAGGGCATCCTACGAGCAGTACTTC,CASSHRLRDRASYEQYF,TRBV4-1,TRBD1,TRBJ2-7,few
TGTGCCAGCAGTTTAGGCAGGGCTAACTATGGCTACACCTTC,CASSLGRANYGYTF,TRBV27,-,TRBJ1-2,-
TGTGCCAGCTCACACCCTAGCGGGAGGGAGAATGAGCAGTTCTTC,CASSHPSGRENEQFF,TRBV18,TRBD2,TRBJ2-1,-
TGTGCCAGCGGAAGGTGGGGGAGGGGTGAAAAACTGTTTTTT,CASGRWGRGEKLFF,TRBV28,-,TRBJ1-4,-
TGTGCCAGCAGTGAAGCGCTTCTTGGCAGGGTATCTGTAGCTGGGACTAATGAAAAACTGTTTTTT,CASSEALLGRVSVAGTNEKLFF,TRBV2,-,TRBJ1-4,-
TGTGCCAGTAGTACTGAGCTGTACAGGGGCTTAGACACAGATACGCAGTATTTT,CASSTELYRGLDTDTQYF,TRBV19,TRBD1,TRBJ2-3,-
TGCGCCAGCAGCGCGGGACAAGAGACCCAGTACTTC,CASSAGQETQYF,TRBV5-1,-,TRBJ2-5,-
TGTGCCATCAGATTACCGGGACTAGGGGTGTTCTTC,CAIRLPGLGVFF,TRBV10-3,TRBD2,TRBJ2-1,-
TGTGCCAGCAGTCACCTAGGACAGCCTTCCTACAATGAGCAGTTCTTC,CASSHLGQPSYNEQFF,TRBV28,-,TRBJ2-1,-
TGTGCCAGCAGCGTAGCCACGGACCGGGGCGAGCAGTACTTC,CASSVATDRGEQYF,TRBV9,-,TRBJ2-7,-
TGTGCCAGCAGTCCCCGAGCTAGCGGGGTTGATTCCGAGCAGTACTTC,CASSPRASGVDSEQYF,TRBV27,TRBD2,TRBJ2-7,-
TGTGCCAGCAGCTTAGGTGCGGGCTCCTACAATGAGCAGTTCTTC,CASSLGAGSYNEQFF,TRBV13,-,TRBJ2-1,-
TGTGCCAGCAGCTTAAGGTTTGGGGACAGCAATGGCTACACCTTC,CASSLRFGDSNGYTF,TRBV7-3,TRBD1,TRBJ1-2,-
TGTGCCAGCTCACCCGGACTCACCGTGACTGGCAATGAGCAGTTCTTC,CASSPGLTVTGNEQFF,TRBV18,-,TRBJ2-1,-
TGTGCCAGCAGCTCGGGAGGGAACACTGAAGCTTTCTTT,CASSSGGNTEAFF,TRBV27,-,TRBJ1-1,-
TGCGCCAGCAGCCAAGAGGTGCACAGGGGGGAGACCCAGTACTTC,CASSQEVHRGETQYF,TRBV4-1,TRBD1,TRBJ2-5,-
TGTGCCAGTGCCGACAGGGTAGGGGGACTCGAGCAGTACTTC,CASADRVGGLEQYF,TRBV19,-,TRBJ2-7,-
TGTGCCAGTAAGGAGGAACTGAACACTGAAGCTTTCTTT,CASKEELNTEAFF,TRBV19,-,TRBJ1-1,-
TGCGCCAGCAGCCAAGACGGACTAGCGGAAACCGGGGAGCTGTTTTTT,CASSQDGLAETGELFF,TRBV4-3,TRBD2,TRBJ2-2,-